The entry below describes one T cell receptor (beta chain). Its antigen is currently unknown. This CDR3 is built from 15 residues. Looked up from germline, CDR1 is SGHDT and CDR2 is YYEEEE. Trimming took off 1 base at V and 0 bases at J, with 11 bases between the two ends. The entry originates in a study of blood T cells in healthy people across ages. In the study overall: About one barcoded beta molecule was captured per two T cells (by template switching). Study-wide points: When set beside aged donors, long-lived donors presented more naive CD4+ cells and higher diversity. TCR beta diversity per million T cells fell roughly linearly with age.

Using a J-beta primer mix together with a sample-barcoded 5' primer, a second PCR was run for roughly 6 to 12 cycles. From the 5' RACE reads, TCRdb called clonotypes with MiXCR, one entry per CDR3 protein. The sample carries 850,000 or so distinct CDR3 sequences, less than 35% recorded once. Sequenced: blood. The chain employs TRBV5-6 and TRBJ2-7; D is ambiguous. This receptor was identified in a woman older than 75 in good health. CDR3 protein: CASSLRRYYSYEQYF. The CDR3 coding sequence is TGTGCCAGCAGCTTGAGGCGCTACTACTCCTACGAGCAGTACTTC.